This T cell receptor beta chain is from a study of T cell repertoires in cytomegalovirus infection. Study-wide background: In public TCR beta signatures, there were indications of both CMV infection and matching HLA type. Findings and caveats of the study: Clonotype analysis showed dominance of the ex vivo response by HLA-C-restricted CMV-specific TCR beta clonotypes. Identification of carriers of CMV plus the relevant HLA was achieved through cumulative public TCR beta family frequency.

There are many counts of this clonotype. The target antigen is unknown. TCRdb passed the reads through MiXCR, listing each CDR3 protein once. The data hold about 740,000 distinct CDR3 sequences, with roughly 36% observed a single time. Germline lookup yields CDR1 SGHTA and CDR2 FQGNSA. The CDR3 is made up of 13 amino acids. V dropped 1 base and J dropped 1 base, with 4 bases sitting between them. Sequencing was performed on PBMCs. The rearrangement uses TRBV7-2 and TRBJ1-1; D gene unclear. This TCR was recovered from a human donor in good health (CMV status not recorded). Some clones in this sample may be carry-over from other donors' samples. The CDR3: CASSLDANTEAFF. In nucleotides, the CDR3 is TGTGCCAGCAGCTTAGATGCGAACACTGAAGCTTTCTTT.